This T cell receptor (beta chain) was recovered during a study of beta chain features in type 1 diabetes. Study observations and caveats: Sequencing used cDNA, and cells with high TCR expression could therefore be over-represented. In all four CD4+ subsets, TCRB CDR3 length was significantly, moderately reduced in type 1 diabetes. Type 1 diabetes patients had VDJ junctions that carried fewer insertions and more deletions.

The germline V and J ends were trimmed by 5 bases and 6 bases, with 18 bases remaining between them. This CDR3 comprises 15 residues. Germline V CDR1 and CDR2: SGHAT, FQNNGV. The sequenced template was cDNA made from the entire isolated RNA. Some clones are missing from TCRdb's copy, which holds only in-frame ones; the method was immunoSEQ multiplex PCR. Of about 340,000 clones listed, roughly 14% are singletons. Remarks on this clone: Its antigen is as yet unknown.

The sample was naive CD4+ T cells from blood. This clonotype was obtained from a woman aged 18-30 years with type 1 diabetes. The rearrangement joins TRBV11-2 to TRBJ2-3; the D gene is possibly TRBD2 (6 bases). The CDR3 DNA sequence: TGTGCCAGCAGCCCGATCCTGGCTAGCGCGGATACGCAGTATTTT. It translates to CASSPILASADTQYF.